This TCR beta chain was observed in a study of CXCR3-negative and CXCR3-positive naive CD8 T cells. The CDR3 sequence is 15 residues long. The germline V gene has CDR1 SGDLS and CDR2 YYNGEE. With UMI labels, 5' RACE was used to prepare the TRB cDNA libraries. Each CDR3 protein gets one entry in TCRdb, which reprocessed the 5' RACE reads and gives no DNA. The sample holds 90,000 to 95,000 distinct CDR3 sequences. Naive CD8+ T cells were CD45RO-CCR7+CD27+CD95-. What was sequenced was naive CXCR3- CD8+ T cells from blood. Subset given: CD45RO-CCR7+CD27+CD95- naive CD8+ T cells lacking CXCR3 (TNR3-). The rearrangement uses TRBV9 and TRBJ2-7; no DNA is available, so the TRBD2 call from TCRdb remains unchecked. The clonotype was recovered from a human donor in good health. Some clones in this sample may be carry-over from other donors' samples. This CDR3 reads CASSVSRTSSYEQYF.